One and the same sample provided the 4 T cell receptor beta chains below, sequenced in a study of regulatory T cells in long-lasting Graves disease. Time point defined: newly diagnosed GD, antithyroid drugs for less than 3 months. From PBMCs, RNA was extracted and then used to make the TCR library. Investigators prepared the TCR beta libraries by applying iRepertoire HTBI primers and Arm-PCR of CDR3 regions. TCRdb recomputed calls from the multiplex PCR reads with MiXCR, one row per CDR3 protein. The data contain approximately 480,000 distinct CDR3 sequences, 15% to 20% of them singletons. The sample was also reused in another study, on T cells in Graves' hyperthyroidism and ophthalmopathy.

This sample comprised peripheral blood mononuclear cells (PBMCs), obtained at new diagnosis, from a patient treated with antithyroid drugs. The receptors come from a middle-aged man with Graves disease.

This clonotype turned up a few times. V usage is TRBV5-8 and J usage is TRBJ2-1, with D perhaps matching TRBD2 (5 bases). This CDR3 is built from 15 residues. Germline V gene lookup returns CDR1 SGHTS and CDR2 YDEGEE. With 0 bases removed from V and 0 bases from J, the gap between germline ends came to 7 bases. The CDR3 DNA follows: TGTGCCAGCAGCTTGGGGACTTACTCCTACAATGAGCAGTTCTTC. Its translation is CASSLGTYSYNEQFF.

This clonotype was counted ten times or more. The V and J genes are TRBV18 and TRBJ1-3, with D unclear. CDR1 and CDR2 from the germline V gene are KGHSH and LQKENI. The CDR3 is made up of 15 amino acids. V lost 3 bases and J 0 bases, leaving 9 bases between the germline ends. DNA of the CDR3: TGTGCCAGCTCACCCCAATCGAGCTCTGGAAACACCATATATTTT. It translates to CASSPQSSSGNTIYF.

This clonotype was seen only a few times. A far larger clone is one nucleotide away, so this likely arose from a read error. The rearrangement uses TRBV28 and TRBJ2-3; D not resolved. CDR1 is MDHEN and CDR2 is SYDVKM in the germline V gene. The CDR3 loop spans 12 amino acids. V was trimmed by 7 bases and J by 2 bases, leaving 7 bases between them. The CDR3 DNA reads as TGTGCCAGCACCCCGAACACAGATACGCAGTATTTT. Its translation: CASTPNTDTQYF.

The rearrangement uses TRBV20-1 and TRBJ1-3, with TRBD1 identical over 7 bases. V lost 4 bases to trimming and J lost 4 bases; unmatched junction nucleotides: 7. The CDR3 loop spans 14 amino acids. Germline CDR1 reads DFQATT; CDR2 reads SNEGSKA (reference sequence). CDR3 sequence (DNA): TGCAGTGCTATGGGACAGCCGATAGGAAACACCATATATTTT. It yields the protein CSAMGQPIGNTIYF.